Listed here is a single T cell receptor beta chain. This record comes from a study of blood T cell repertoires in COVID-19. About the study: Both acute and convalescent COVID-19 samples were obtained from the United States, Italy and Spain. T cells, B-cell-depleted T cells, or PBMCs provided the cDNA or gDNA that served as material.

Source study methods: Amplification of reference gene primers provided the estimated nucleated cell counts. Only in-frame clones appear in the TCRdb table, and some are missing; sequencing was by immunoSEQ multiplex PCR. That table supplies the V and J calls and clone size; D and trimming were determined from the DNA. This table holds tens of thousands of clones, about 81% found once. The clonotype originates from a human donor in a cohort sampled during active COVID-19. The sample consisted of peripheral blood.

For the CDR3, the DNA is TGCGCCAGCGAACCGGGACAGGGAGATAAAGGAGGTACTGAAGCTTTCTTT. Translated: CASEPGQGDKGGTEAFF. The chain uses TRBV4-1 and TRBJ1-1; 9 positions agree with TRBD1. Trimming removed 8 bases from V and 5 bases from J; junction bases left unmatched: 18. CDR1 and CDR2 (germline): MGHRA, YSYEKL. This CDR3 is 17 amino acids long.